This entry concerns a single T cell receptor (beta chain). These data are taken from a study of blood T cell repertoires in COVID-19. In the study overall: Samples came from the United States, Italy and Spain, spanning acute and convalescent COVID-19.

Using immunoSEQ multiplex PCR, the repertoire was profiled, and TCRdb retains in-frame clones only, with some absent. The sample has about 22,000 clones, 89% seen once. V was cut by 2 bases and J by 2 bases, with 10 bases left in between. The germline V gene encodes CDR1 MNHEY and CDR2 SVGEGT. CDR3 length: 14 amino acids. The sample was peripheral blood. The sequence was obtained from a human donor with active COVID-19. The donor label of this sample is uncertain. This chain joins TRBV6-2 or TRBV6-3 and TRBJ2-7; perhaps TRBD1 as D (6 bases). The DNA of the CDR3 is TGTGCCAGCAGTTACGGGACACCCCCCTACGAGCAGTACTTC. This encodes CASSYGTPPYEQYF.